A single TCR beta chain is shown here with its context. This CDR3 is built from 13 residues. Germline values: CDR1 KGHSH, CDR2 LQKENI. Trimming took off 3 bases at V and 3 bases at J, with 6 bases between the two ends. TCRdb ran MiXCR on the RT-PCR reads and lists one entry per CDR3 protein. The data show about 680,000 distinct CDR3 sequences, with approximately 15% seen just once and roughly 3.6% held by the top ten. The receptor comes from a female donor in good health, serving as a healthy control. The sample taken for sequencing was memory CD4+ T cells from blood. The chain recombines TRBV18 with TRBJ1-5; no firm D call. CDR3 DNA: TGTGCCAGCTCACCGCAACACAATCAGCCCCAGCATTTT. As protein: CASSPQHNQPQHF.